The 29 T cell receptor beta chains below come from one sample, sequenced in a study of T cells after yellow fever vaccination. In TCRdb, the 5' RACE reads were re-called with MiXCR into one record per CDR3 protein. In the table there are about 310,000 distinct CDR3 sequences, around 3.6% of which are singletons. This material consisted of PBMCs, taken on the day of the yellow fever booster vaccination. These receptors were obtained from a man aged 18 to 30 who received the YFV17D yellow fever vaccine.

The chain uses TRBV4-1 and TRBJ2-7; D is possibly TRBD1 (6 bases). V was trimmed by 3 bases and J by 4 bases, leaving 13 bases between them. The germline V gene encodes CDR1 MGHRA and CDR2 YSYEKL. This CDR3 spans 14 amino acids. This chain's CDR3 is CASSQGAVGYEQYV. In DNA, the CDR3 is TGCGCCAGCAGCCAGGGGGCAGTCGGTTACGAGCAGTACGTC.

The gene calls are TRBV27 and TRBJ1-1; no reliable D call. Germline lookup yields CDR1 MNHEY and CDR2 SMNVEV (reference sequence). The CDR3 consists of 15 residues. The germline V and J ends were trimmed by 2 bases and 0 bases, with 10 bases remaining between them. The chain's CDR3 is CASSLGVSVNTEAFF. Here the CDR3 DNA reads TGTGCCAGCAGTTTAGGGGTCTCGGTGAACACTGAAGCTTTCTTT.

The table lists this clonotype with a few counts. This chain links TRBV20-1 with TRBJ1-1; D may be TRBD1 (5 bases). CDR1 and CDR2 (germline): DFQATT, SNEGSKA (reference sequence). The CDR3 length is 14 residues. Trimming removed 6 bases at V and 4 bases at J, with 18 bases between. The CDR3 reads CSATQTARGTEAFF. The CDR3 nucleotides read TGCAGTGCCACCCAGACAGCGCGAGGCACTGAAGCTTTCTTT.

The CDR3 loop reads CASSESEGNTIYF. The DNA for the CDR3 is TGTGCCAGCAGTGAGTCGGAAGGAAACACCATATATTTT. The chain couples TRBV27 to TRBJ1-3, with no clear D. The V end lost 5 bases, the J end lost 4 bases, and 9 bases lay between the germline ends. In germline, CDR1 is MNHEY, CDR2 SMNVEV (reference sequence). The CDR3 spans 13 residues.

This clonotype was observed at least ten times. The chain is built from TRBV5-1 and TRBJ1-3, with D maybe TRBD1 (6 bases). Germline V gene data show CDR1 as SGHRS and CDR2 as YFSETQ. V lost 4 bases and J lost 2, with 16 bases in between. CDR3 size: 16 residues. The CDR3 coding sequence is TGCGCCAGCAGCACAAACAGGGACGGGACTGGAAACACCATATATTTT. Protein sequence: CASSTNRDGTGNTIYF.

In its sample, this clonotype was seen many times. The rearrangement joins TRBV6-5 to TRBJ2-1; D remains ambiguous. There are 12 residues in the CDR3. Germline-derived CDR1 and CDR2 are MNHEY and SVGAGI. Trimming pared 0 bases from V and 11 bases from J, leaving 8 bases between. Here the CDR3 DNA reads TGTGCCAGCAGTTACTCGGGGTACAAGCAGTTCTTC. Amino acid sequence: CASSYSGYKQFF.

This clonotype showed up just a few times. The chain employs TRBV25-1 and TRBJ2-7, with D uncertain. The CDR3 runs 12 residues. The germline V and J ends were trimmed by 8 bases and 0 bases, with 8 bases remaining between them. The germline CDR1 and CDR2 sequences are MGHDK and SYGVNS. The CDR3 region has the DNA TGTGCCAGCGGAAAAAGCTCCTACGAGCAGTACTTC. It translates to CASGKSSYEQYF.

The CDR3 protein is CASSPGPPRAFF. The CDR3 DNA is TGTGCCAGCAGCCCGGGGCCCCCGCGGGCTTTCTTT. The J gene is TRBJ1-1, the V gene TRBV14, with D tentatively TRBD1 (5 bases). Germline lookup yields CDR1 SGHDN and CDR2 FVKESK. V lost 4 bases, J lost 11 bases, and 14 bases lay in between. This CDR3 comprises 12 residues.

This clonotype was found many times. The CDR3 DNA is TGTGCCAGCAGCTCCCCCTCTGGAGTAGCGGGGGGGCCTCGCACAGATACGCAGTATTTT. It translates to CASSSPSGVAGGPRTDTQYF. The V call is TRBV7-2, the J call TRBJ2-3; 11 bases are shared with TRBD2. The CDR3 is 20 amino acids. Germline V gene lookup returns CDR1 SGHTA and CDR2 FQGNSA. V gave up 4 bases and J gave up 1 base; unmatched junction bases: 16.

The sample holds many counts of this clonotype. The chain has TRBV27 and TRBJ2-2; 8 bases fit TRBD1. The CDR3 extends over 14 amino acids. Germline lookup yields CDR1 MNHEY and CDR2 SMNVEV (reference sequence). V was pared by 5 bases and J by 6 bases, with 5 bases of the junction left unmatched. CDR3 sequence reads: CASSLRGQAGELFF. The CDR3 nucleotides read TGTGCCAGCAGTCTAAGGGGACAGGCCGGGGAGCTGTTTTTT.

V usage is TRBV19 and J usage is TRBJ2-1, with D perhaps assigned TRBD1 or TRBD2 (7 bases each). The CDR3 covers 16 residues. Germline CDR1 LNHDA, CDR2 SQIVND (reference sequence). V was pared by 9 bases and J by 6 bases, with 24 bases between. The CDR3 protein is CASRDREGFVLNEQFF. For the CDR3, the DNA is TGTGCCAGCAGAGACAGGGAGGGCTTTGTCCTCAATGAGCAGTTCTTC.

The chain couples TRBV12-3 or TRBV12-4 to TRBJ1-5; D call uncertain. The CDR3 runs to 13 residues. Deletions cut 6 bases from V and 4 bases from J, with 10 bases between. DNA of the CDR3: TGTGCCAGCAGCCTTCGCCTTAATCAGCCCCAGCATTTT. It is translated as CASSLRLNQPQHF.

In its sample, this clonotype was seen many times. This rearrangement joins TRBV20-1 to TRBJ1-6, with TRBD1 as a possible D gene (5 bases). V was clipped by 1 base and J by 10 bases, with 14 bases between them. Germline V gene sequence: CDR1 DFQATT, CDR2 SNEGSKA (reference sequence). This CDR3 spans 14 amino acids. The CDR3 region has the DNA TGCAGTGCTAGAGGTACAGGCACTGGGTCACCCCTCCACTTT. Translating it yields CSARGTGTGSPLHF.

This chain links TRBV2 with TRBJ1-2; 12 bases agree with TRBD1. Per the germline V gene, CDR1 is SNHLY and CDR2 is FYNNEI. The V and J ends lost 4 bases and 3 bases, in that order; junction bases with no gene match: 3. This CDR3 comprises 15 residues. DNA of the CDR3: TGTGCCAGCAGTGCGGGACAGGGGGCGTACTATGGCTACACCTTC. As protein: CASSAGQGAYYGYTF.

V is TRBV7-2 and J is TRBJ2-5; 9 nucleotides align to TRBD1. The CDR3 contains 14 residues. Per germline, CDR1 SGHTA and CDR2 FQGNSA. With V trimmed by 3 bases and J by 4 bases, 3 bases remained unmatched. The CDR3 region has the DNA TGTGCCAGCAGCTTTCCGGACAGGGGAGAGACCCAGTACTTC. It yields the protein CASSFPDRGETQYF.

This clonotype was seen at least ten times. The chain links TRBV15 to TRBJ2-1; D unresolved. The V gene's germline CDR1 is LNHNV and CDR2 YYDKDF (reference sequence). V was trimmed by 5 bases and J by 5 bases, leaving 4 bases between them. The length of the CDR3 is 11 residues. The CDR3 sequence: CATSGHNEQFF. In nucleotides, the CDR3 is TGTGCCACCAGCGGACACAATGAGCAGTTCTTC.

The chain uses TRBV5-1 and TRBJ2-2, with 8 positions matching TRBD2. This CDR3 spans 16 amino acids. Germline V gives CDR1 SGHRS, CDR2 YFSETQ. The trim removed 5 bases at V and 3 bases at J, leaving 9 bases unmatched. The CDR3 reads CASSYSGGIYTGELFF. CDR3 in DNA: TGCGCCAGCAGTTACAGCGGGGGTATCTACACCGGGGAGCTGTTTTTT.

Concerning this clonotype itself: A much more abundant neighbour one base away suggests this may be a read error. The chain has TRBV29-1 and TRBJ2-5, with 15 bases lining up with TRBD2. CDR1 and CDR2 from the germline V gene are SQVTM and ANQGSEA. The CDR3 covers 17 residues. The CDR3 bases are TGCGGCGTAAGGACTAGCGGGGGGGCCTGGGTACGAGAGACCCAGTACTTC. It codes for CGVRTSGGAWVRETQYF.

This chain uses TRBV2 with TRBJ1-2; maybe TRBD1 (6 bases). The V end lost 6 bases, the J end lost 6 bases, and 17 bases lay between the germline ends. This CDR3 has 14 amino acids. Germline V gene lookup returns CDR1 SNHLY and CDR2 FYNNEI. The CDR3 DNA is TGTGCCAGCAGCATCTCCACAGGGTCGGATGGCTACACCTTC. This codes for CASSISTGSDGYTF.

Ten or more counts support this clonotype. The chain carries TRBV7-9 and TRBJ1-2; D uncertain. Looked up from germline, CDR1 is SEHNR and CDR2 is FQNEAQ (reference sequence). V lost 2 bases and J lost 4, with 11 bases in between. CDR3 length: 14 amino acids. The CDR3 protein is CASSLSTELYGYTF. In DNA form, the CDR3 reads TGTGCCAGCAGCTTAAGCACGGAGCTCTATGGCTACACCTTC.

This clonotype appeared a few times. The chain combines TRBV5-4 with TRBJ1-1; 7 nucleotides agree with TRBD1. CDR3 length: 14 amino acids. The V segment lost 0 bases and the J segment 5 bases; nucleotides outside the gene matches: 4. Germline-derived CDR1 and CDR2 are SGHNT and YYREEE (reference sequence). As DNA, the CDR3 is TGTGCCAGCAGCTTGGCCAGGGGGGCGACTGAAGCTTTCTTT. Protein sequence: CASSLARGATEAFF.

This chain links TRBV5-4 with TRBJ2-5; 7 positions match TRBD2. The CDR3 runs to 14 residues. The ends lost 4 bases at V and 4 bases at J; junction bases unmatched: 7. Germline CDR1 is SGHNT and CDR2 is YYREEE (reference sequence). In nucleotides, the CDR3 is TGTGCCAGCAGCCCCGCGGGGGTGGGAGAGACCCAGTACTTC. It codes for CASSPAGVGETQYF. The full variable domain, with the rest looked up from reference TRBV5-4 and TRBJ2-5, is ETGVTQSPTHLIKTRGQQVTLRCSSQSGHNTVSWYQQALGQGPQFIFQYYREEENGRGNFPPRFSGLQFPNYSSELNVNALELDDSALYLCASSPAGVGETQYFGPGTRLLVL.

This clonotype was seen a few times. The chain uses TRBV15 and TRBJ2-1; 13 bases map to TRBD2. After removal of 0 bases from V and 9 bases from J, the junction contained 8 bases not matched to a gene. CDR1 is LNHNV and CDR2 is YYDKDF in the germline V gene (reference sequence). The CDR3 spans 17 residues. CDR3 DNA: TGTGCCACCAGCAGAGAGCAGACTAGCGGGGGGCCTGCTGAGCAGTTCTTC. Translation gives CATSREQTSGGPAEQFF.

For the CDR3, the DNA is TGTGCCAGCAGCTCCGTGACAGGCACCGGGGAGCTGTTTTTT. Encoded protein: CASSSVTGTGELFF. V usage is TRBV5-5 and J usage is TRBJ2-2; TRBD1 might be the D (6 bases). V lost 3 bases and J lost 4, with 10 bases in between. The CDR3 is 14 residues long. Germline CDR1 reads SGHKS; CDR2 reads YYEKEE (reference sequence).

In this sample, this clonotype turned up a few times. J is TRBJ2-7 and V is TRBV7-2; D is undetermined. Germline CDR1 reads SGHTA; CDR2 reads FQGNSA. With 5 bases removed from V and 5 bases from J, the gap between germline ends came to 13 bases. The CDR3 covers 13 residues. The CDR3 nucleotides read TGTGCCAGCAGCAACAAGGATTTGGACGAGCAGTACGTC. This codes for CASSNKDLDEQYV.

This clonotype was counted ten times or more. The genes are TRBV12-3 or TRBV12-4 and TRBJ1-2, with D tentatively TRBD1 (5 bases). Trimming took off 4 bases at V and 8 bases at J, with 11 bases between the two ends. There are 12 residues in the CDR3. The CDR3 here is CASSSGTEGYTF. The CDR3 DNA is TGTGCCAGCAGTTCCGGGACTGAAGGCTACACCTTC.

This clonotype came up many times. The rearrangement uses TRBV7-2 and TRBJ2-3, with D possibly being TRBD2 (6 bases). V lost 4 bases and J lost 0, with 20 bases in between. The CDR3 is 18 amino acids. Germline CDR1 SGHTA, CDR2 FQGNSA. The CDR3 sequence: CASSSSGSPILSTDTQYF. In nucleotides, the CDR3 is TGTGCCAGCAGCTCAAGCGGGTCCCCCATCCTAAGCACAGATACGCAGTATTTT. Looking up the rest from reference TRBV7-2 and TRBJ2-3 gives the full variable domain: GAGVSQSPSNKVTEKGKDVELRCDPISGHTALYWYRQSLGQGLEFLIYFQGNSAPDKSGLPSDRFSAERTGGSVSTLTIQRTQQEDSAVYLCASSSSGSPILSTDTQYFGPGTRLTVL.

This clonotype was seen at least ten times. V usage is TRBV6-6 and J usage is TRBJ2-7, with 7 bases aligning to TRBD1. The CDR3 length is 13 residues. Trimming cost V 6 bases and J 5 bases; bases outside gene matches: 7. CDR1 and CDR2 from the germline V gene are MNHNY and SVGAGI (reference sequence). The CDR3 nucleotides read TGTGCCAGCAGAGAGACAGGGTCTGACGAGCAGTACTTC. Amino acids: CASRETGSDEQYF.

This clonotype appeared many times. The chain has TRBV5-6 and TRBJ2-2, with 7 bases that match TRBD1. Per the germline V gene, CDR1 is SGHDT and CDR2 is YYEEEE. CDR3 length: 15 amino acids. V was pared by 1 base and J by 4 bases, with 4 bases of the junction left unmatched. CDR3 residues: CASSLRGPVTGELFF. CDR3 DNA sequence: TGTGCCAGCAGCTTGAGGGGGCCCGTCACCGGGGAGCTGTTTTTT.